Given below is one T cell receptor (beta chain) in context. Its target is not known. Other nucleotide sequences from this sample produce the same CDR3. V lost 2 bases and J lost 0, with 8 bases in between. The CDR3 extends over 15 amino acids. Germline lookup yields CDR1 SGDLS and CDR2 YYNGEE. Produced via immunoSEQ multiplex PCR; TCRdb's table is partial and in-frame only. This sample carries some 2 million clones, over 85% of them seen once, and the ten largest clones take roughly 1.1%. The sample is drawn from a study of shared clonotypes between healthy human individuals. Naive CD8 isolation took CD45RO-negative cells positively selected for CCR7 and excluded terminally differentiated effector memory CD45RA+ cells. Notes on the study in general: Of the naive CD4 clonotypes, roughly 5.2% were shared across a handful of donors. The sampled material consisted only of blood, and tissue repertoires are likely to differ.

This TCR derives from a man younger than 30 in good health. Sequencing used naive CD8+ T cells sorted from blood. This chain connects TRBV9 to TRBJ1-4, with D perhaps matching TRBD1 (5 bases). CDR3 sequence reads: CASSVGGATNEKLFF. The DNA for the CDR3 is TGTGCCAGCAGCGTCGGGGGTGCAACTAATGAAAAACTGTTTTTT.